A selection of T cell receptor beta chains follows, all from one sample in a study of technical replicates of blood from four donors. The table came from immunoSEQ multiplex PCR; TCRdb's copy has only in-frame clones and leaves some out. The sample contains tens of thousands of clones, 94% of which appear only once. Sequencing input: T cells isolated from PBMCs. The source of these receptors is a human donor in good health. The CDR3 runs from the conserved cysteine through the conserved F or W. Fields, in order: D gene, clone size, V gene, J gene, CDR3 protein, CDR3 DNA. A D gene is named only where the DNA matches it firmly. Clone size is given for some rows only: seen once, a few or many times, or a class if the clone is expanded.

TRBD2	NA	TRBV11-2	TRBJ2-7	CASSRGTASGGFRGLEQYF	TGTGCCAGCAGCAGGGGGACGGCCAGCGGGGGCTTTAGGGGTCTCGAGCAGTACTTC
NA	NA	TRBV5-6	TRBJ1-3	CASSSRNTIYF	TGTGCCAGCAGTTCTAGAAACACCATATATTTT
TRBD2	NA	TRBV10-2	TRBJ2-3	CASSETTSGSTDTQYF	TGCGCCAGCAGTGAGACCACTAGCGGGAGCACAGATACGCAGTATTTT
NA	NA	TRBV10-1	TRBJ1-5	CASSEPGGSGEMGQPQHF	TGCGCCAGCAGTGAACCTGGGGGGTCGGGGGAAATGGGTCAGCCCCAGCATTTT
TRBD2	NA	TRBV5-4	TRBJ2-3	CASSLGLAGTDTQYF	TGTGCCAGCAGCCTGGGACTAGCAGGCACAGATACGCAGTATTTT
NA	NA	TRBV7-9	TRBJ1-5	CASSHSNQPQHF	TGTGCCAGCAGCCATAGCAATCAGCCCCAGCATTTT
TRBD2	NA	TRBV5-1	TRBJ2-3	CASSLVVAGATDTQYF	TGCGCCAGCAGCTTGGTGGTAGCGGGAGCCACAGATACGCAGTATTTT
TRBD2	NA	TRBV5-1	TRBJ2-3	CASSLGRGGTDTQYF	TGCGCCAGCAGCTTGGGGCGGGGGGGCACAGATACGCAGTATTTT
TRBD1	few	TRBV6-5	TRBJ1-2	CASSSTGPFRGDGYTF	TGTGCCAGCAGTTCGACAGGGCCATTCCGGGGTGATGGCTACACCTTC
NA	NA	TRBV5-1	TRBJ2-5	CASSLFSGPRPETQYF	TGCGCCAGCAGCTTGTTCTCAGGGCCCCGCCCGGAGACCCAGTACTTC
NA	NA	TRBV6-5	TRBJ1-1	CASSYRRVGTEAFF	TGTGCCAGCAGTTACCGCAGGGTGGGCACTGAAGCTTTCTTT
NA	once	TRBV9	TRBJ1-4	CASSPSGGGKLFF	TGTGCCAGCAGCCCTTCGGGTGGAGGAAAACTGTTTTTT
NA	once	TRBV6-6	TRBJ1-1	CASRLPAGNTEAFF	TGTGCCAGCAGGTTACCCGCAGGGAACACTGAAGCTTTCTTT
TRBD1	NA	TRBV6-5	TRBJ2-7	CASSYSDRGEQYF	TGTGCCAGCAGTTACTCGGACAGGGGCGAGCAGTACTTC
TRBD1	NA	TRBV7-9	TRBJ2-7	CASSIQGARSLYEQYF	TGTGCCAGCAGCATACAGGGGGCTAGGTCCCTTTACGAGCAGTACTTC
TRBD1	NA	TRBV6-6	TRBJ2-3	CASSRRDRAYTDTQYF	TGTGCCAGCAGTCGGCGGGACAGGGCCTACACAGATACGCAGTATTTT
TRBD2	NA	TRBV7-9	TRBJ2-1	CASSPSGGQFF	TGTGCCAGCAGCCCTAGCGGGGGGCAGTTCTTC
NA	NA	TRBV7-9	TRBJ1-1	CASSLSPGELNTEAFF	TGTGCCAGCAGCTTATCCCCGGGTGAGCTGAACACTGAAGCTTTCTTT
TRBD1	NA	TRBV18	TRBJ1-2	CASSPPGPGQEGYTF	TGTGCCAGCTCACCACCGGGACCGGGACAGGAGGGCTACACCTTC
NA	NA	TRBV7-9	TRBJ2-5	CASSLYETQYF	TGTGCCAGCAGCTTATATGAGACCCAGTACTTC
NA	NA	TRBV12-5	TRBJ2-5	CASGLLPTGAGETQYF	TGTGCTAGTGGTTTGCTTCCGACAGGCGCCGGGGAGACCCAGTACTTC
TRBD2	NA	TRBV28	TRBJ2-3	CASNLGLAGVRDTQYF	TGTGCCAGCAACCTCGGACTAGCGGGAGTAAGAGATACGCAGTATTTT
TRBD1	NA	TRBV11-2	TRBJ1-4	CASSLWWTGDEKLFF	TGTGCCAGCAGCTTATGGTGGACAGGGGATGAAAAACTGTTTTTT
TRBD1	NA	TRBV13	TRBJ2-7	CASSLGTGGSEQYF	TGTGCCAGCAGCTTAGGGACAGGGGGCTCCGAGCAGTACTTC
NA	once	TRBV18	TRBJ1-1	CASSPEKNTEAFF	TGTGCCAGCTCACCAGAGAAGAACACTGAAGCTTTCTTT
NA	NA	TRBV6-5	TRBJ1-1	CASSYGPPNTEAFF	TGTGCCAGCAGTTACGGCCCCCCGAACACTGAAGCTTTCTTT
TRBD1	NA	TRBV14	TRBJ1-1	CASSQWQRAGTGLNTEAFF	TGTGCCAGCAGCCAATGGCAACGTGCCGGGACAGGGCTGAACACTGAAGCTTTCTTT
NA	NA	TRBV7-9	TRBJ1-5	CASGLGGAGNQPQHF	TGTGCCAGCGGGCTCGGGGGGGCAGGCAATCAGCCCCAGCATTTT
TRBD2	NA	TRBV7-8	TRBJ2-2	CASSSTLGLAEGGGTGELFF	TGTGCCAGCAGTTCTACCCTGGGACTAGCGGAAGGGGGTGGGACCGGGGAGCTGTTTTTT
NA	NA	TRBV9	TRBJ1-3	CASSASDGNSGNTIYF	TGTGCCAGCAGCGCAAGCGACGGTAACTCTGGAAACACCATATATTTT
NA	NA	TRBV20-1	TRBJ2-5	CSARWLGLEYF	TGCAGTGCTAGGTGGTTGGGACTGGAGTACTTC
TRBD1	NA	TRBV11-3	TRBJ2-3	CASSSSDRGWTDTQYF	TGTGCCAGCAGTTCAAGTGACAGGGGGTGGACAGATACGCAGTATTTT